This TCR beta chain is from a study of T-cell memory formation after mild COVID-19. CDR1 and CDR2 (germline): PRHDT, FYEKMQ (reference sequence). Trimming removed 5 bases at V and 2 bases at J, with 23 bases between. The CDR3 spans 18 residues. TCRdb re-analysed the 5' RACE reads in MiXCR, keeping a single row per CDR3 protein. The sample lists 400,000 to 500,000 distinct CDR3 sequences; roughly 18% were seen once. This clonotype was seen more than once but under ten times. Sequencing used PBMCs or a T cell subset sorted from them (not recorded which). The V gene is TRBV13, the J gene TRBJ2-3; D is perhaps TRBD2 (8 bases). The TCR originated in a man younger than 35 who had mild COVID-19 (a few samples of this study predate the infection). Cell type and time point are not known. CDR3 sequence reads: CASSHDREAGAPTDTQYF. CDR3 nucleotide sequence: TGTGCCAGCAGCCATGACAGGGAAGCGGGAGCACCCACAGATACGCAGTATTTT.